This TCR beta chain is drawn from a study of monozygotic twins with inflammatory bowel disease. TCRdb re-called the 5' RACE reads; one entry per CDR3 protein, DNA not given. The sample spans over 100,000 distinct CDR3 sequences; the ten largest clones claim around 12%. Germline V gene data show CDR1 as MGHRA and CDR2 as YSYEKL. The CDR3 consists of 16 residues. The sequence came from a human donor with ulcerative colitis or Crohn's disease, or a healthy co-twin of an affected twin (not recorded which). The rearrangement joins TRBV4-1 to TRBJ2-3. Material: blood. CDR3 amino acids: CASSQDIRVETDTQYF.